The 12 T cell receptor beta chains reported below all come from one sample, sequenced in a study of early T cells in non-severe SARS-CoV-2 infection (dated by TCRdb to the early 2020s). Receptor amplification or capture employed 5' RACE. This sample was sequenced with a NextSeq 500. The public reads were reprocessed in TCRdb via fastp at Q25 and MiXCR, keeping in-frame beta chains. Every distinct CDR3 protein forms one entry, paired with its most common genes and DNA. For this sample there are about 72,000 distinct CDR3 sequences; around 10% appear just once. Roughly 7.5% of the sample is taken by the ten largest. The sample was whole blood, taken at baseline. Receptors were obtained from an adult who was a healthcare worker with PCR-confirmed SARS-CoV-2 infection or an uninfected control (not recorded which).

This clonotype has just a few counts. CDR3 coding DNA: TGTGCCACCAGTGACCGGGGATACGAGCAGTACTTC. Its translation is CATSDRGYEQYF. The gene calls are TRBV24-1 and TRBJ2-7; weak D call: TRBD2 (5 bases). Germline CDR1 is KGHDR and CDR2 is SFDVKD. V was cut by 4 bases and J by 4 bases, with 7 bases left in between. The length of the CDR3 is 12 residues.

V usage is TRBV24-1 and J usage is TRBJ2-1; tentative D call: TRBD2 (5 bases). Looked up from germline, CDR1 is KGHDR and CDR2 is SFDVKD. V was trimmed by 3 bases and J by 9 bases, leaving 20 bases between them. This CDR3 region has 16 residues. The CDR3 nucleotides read TGTGCCACCAGTGATCACGGAATTGGAGGCGCGAGTGAGCAGTTCTTC. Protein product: CATSDHGIGGASEQFF.

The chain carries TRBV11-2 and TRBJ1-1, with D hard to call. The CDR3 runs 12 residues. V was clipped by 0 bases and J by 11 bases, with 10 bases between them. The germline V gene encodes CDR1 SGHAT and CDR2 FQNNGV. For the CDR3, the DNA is TGTGCCAGCAGCTTAGATGGCACAGTTGCTTTCTTT. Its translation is CASSLDGTVAFF.

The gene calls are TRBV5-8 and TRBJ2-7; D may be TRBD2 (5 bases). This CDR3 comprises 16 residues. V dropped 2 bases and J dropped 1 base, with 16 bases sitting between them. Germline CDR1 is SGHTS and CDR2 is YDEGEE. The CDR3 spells CASSFSSGFGSYEQYF. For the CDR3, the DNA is TGTGCCAGCAGCTTCTCGTCGGGATTCGGGTCCTACGAGCAGTACTTC.

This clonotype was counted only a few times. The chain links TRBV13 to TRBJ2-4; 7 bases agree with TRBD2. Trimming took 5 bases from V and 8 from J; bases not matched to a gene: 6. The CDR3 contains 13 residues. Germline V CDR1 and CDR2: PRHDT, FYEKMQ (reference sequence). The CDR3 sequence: CASSTGEGDIQYF. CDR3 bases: TGTGCCAGCAGCACCGGGGAGGGTGACATTCAGTACTTC.

CDR3 sequence reads: CASSSPRAETQYF. DNA for the CDR3: TGTGCCAGCAGCTCCCCCAGGGCGGAGACCCAGTACTTC. The chain joins TRBV7-2 to TRBJ2-5, with D perhaps matching TRBD1 (5 bases). Germline-derived CDR1 and CDR2 are SGHTA and FQGNSA. The CDR3 has 13 amino acids. Trimming left V 4 bases short and J 5 bases short, with 11 bases between.

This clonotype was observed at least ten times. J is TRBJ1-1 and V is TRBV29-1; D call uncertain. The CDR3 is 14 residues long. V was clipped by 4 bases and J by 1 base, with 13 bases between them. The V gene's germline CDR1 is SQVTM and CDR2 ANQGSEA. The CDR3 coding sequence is TGCAGCGTTGCAAAGGCCGGTTCGAACACTGAAGCTTTCTTT. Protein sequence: CSVAKAGSNTEAFF.

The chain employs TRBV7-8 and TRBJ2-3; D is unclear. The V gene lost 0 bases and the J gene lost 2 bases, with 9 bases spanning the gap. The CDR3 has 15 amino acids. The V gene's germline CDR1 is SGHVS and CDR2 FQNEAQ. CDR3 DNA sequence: TGTGCCAGCAGCTTAGCTAGCAGCACCACAGATACGCAGTATTTT. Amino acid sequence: CASSLASSTTDTQYF.

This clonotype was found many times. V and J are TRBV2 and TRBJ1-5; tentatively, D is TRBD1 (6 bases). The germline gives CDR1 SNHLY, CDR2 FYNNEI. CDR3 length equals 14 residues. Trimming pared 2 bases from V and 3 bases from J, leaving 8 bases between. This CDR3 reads CASSEQGYNQPQHF. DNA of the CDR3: TGTGCCAGCAGTGAACAGGGGTACAATCAGCCCCAGCATTTT.

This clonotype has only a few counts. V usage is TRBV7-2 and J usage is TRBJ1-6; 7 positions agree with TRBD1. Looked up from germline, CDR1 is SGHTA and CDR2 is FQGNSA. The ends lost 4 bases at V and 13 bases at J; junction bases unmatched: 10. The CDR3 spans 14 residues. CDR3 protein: CASSSRQGFGPLHF. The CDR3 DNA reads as TGTGCCAGCAGCTCTCGACAGGGCTTCGGTCCCCTCCACTTT.

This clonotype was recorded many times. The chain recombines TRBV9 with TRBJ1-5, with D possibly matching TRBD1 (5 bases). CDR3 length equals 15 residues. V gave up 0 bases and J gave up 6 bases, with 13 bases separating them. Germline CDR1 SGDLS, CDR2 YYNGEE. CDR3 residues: CASSVGAGPGQPQHF. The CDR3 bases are TGTGCCAGCAGCGTAGGGGCAGGGCCGGGTCAGCCCCAGCATTTT.

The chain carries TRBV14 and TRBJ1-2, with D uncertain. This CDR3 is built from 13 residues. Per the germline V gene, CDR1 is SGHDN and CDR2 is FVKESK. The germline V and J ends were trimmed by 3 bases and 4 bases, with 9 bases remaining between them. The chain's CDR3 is CASSQPRAYGYTF. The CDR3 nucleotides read TGTGCCAGCAGCCAGCCCCGGGCCTATGGCTACACCTTC.